This is a list of T cell receptor beta chains from one sample in a study of cytomegalovirus exposure and HLA in healthy donors. Method: immunoSEQ multiplex PCR; TCRdb's copy keeps in-frame clones and lacks some. The data show some 170,000 clones, around 80% seen once. Sequencing was done on a sample of PBMCs. The receptor set was obtained from a man between 35 and 55 years old in good health and CMV-seronegative. Each CDR3 is given with its conserved first and last residue. Each record gives: V gene, clone size, CDR3 length, CDR3 protein. Rows give clone size only sometimes, using once, few, many, or a class for an expanded clone.

TRBV18	NA	18	CASSINQPGLAGDYEQYF
TRBV5-6	once	11	CASSHYNEQFF
TRBV30	NA	14	CAWSLGGSIYEQYF
TRBV6-1	few	13	CASRDSLVYEQYF
TRBV4-3	NA	17	CASSQARGTGDDTEAFF
TRBV9	NA	13	CASSATGANVLTF
TRBV19	NA	18	CASSARTSGGTYRLELFF
TRBV7-9	NA	16	CASSPLGTVVPYEQYF
TRBV7-9	NA	12	CSSSIPQETQYF
TRBV6-1	NA	14	CASSVGGGTDTQYF
TRBV28	NA	15	CASSPGTGSTGELFF
TRBV5-6	NA	15	CASSLVTGYEGIQYF
TRBV5-1	NA	13	CASSPPVRTEAFF
TRBV6-5	few	11	CASSYFGEAFF
TRBV5-1	NA	14	CASSLVNGGNEQYF
TRBV5-4	NA	14	CASSLRSAGSGYTF
TRBV7-9	NA	14	CASSSGGASYGYTF
TRBV5-8	NA	16	CASSKGQFHHNSPLHF
TRBV5-4	NA	17	CASSGLAGGPRTGELFF
TRBV28	NA	13	CASRTGGADGYTF
TRBV15	NA	16	CATSPRGLGGANVLTF
TRBV5-1	NA	15	CASSLWDRSTDTQYF
TRBV30	NA	16	CAWSPLGQGNNSPLHF
TRBV27	NA	16	CASSLGSGGYQETQYF
TRBV28	NA	14	CASSVTAGASIQYF
TRBV9	NA	13	CASSVVGRETQYF
TRBV4-1	NA	15	CASSQGTGWNTEAFF
TRBV4-3	NA	15	CASSQDQGGPGELFF
TRBV19	NA	13	CASSLGTLNTIYF
TRBV9	NA	16	CASSGGGAGYMETQYF
TRBV30	NA	13	CAWSVANFREAFF
TRBV5-1	NA	12	CASSLAGEKLFF
TRBV7-7	NA	14	CASSLGRSAETQYF
TRBV7-2	NA	14	CASSLQGSNNEQFF
TRBV5-6	few	14	CASSLIGRIEKLFF
TRBV18	NA	13	CASSLTGGDGYTF
TRBV29-1	NA	13	CSVEEQDAYGYTF
TRBV15	NA	16	CATSRTGLDGANVLTF
TRBV7-8	NA	15	CASSPRDSGNQPQHF
TRBV28	NA	17	CASSFSLNPGTSYEQYF
TRBV7-8	once	17	CASSLGAWTGTNEKLFF
TRBV6-1	NA	13	CASKEVTGHGYTF
TRBV5-1	NA	15	CASSWDRGRRETQYF
TRBV7-8	NA	14	CASSLDRDAGELFF
TRBV9	NA	14	CASSTTGGGAEAFF
TRBV7-8	few	14	CASSLPGGNQPQHF
TRBV27	NA	14	CASRLQGSLGEQYF
TRBV10-1	NA	13	CARRLAGTDTQYF
TRBV19	few	16	CASRTNEQGKSYEQYF
TRBV30	NA	11	CAWGQGSEQYF